This section outlines one TCR beta chain sequence together with its context. This clonotype turned up a few times. No cognate antigen has been identified for it. Base qualities were left out, and no much larger clone turns up one base away. CDR1 SEHNR and CDR2 FQNEAQ are derived from the germline V gene (reference sequence). From the cysteine through the phenylalanine, the CDR3 covers 15 amino acids. Just the 45-base CDR3 DNA is kept, in frame starting at base 1. Trimming costs V 5 bases and J 6 bases, and their ends lie 19 bases apart. This record comes from a study of T and B cells in COVID-19 patients (dated by TCRdb to the early 2020s). Looking at the study overall: In this study, adaptive immunity was profiled in COVID-19 patients who either had active infection or had recovered, using TRB and IGH repertoire sequencing of peripheral blood. A recovered cohort included 15 to 19 patients who provided roughly 21 samples, and most of these patients had mild to moderate COVID-19 treated on an outpatient basis. The recovered cohort had a median age of around 30 years, compared with approximately 70 years in the active-infection cohort. Of the roughly 20 patients in the active-infection cohort, eleven to twelve were critically ill and needed mechanical ventilation or ECMO. Comorbidities linked to unfavorable COVID-19 outcome were present in 18 of 20 patients in the active-infection cohort. The TCR and BCR sequence repository comprised 37 patients and nearly 70 time points, with over 7 million TCR sequences analysed. A couple of patients were in both the active and recovered cohorts because samples existed from active disease and from after recovery. Repertoire analyses used an age-matched reference group of 40 or so healthy donors who were negative for COVID-19 antibodies as the comparison. As many as 9 follow-up blood samples were taken per patient, and some of the samples covered different disease stages within the same individual.

Study-level results and caveats: Specific T cell subsets (CD4+/Treg/CD8+) and sorted SARS-CoV-2-responsive or tetramer+ T cells had not yet been sequenced, and these experiments were ongoing. Few blood samples were available from mildly ill patients while symptoms were present, and early samples from severe cases were likewise scarce. Prospective validation of the reported TCR clusters was stated to be required before clinical use. The cohort was considered too small for HLA contributions to COVID-19 susceptibility or severity to be assessed. A total of some 2,000 TCR clusters were exclusive to the recovered cohort, and 25 to 35 of those clusters were low-pGen clusters. Strongly skewed TRBV/TRBJ gene usage was reported in patients with COVID-19. TRB repertoires were found to be highly clonal in active COVID-19, whereas diversity and richness at recovery were found to rise above healthy donor levels.

Sequencer: Illumina MiSeq. TRB rearrangements were amplified by multiplex PCR with BIOMED2 TRB-A/B primer pools. Illumina-compatible adapters and 7-nucleotide sample barcodes were attached to the amplicons through two consecutive PCRs. All library PCRs used Phusion HS II polymerase. Amplicons were purified from gel with the NucleoSpin Gel and PCR Clean-up kit, quantified on Qubit, and pooled at approximately 4.1 nM. Amplicon pool quality was checked on an Agilent 2100 Bioanalyzer before Illumina next-generation sequencing. As for the authors' bioinformatics: Annotation of TRB rearrangements was done in MiXCR 3.0.8 with the default MiXCR reference library. Non-productive reads and sequences with fewer than 2 reads were removed, and every unique CDR3 nucleotide sequence was treated as one clone. Clonality, diversity, richness and V-J gene usage were calculated in R 3.5.1. TCR clustering by CDR3 similarity used GLIPH2, with generation probabilities calculated by OLGA. Only GLIPH2 clusters with at least four unique TCR clonotypes present in at least three individuals were retained. TCRdb trimmed public reads at Q25 via fastp, called clones via MiXCR and kept in-frame beta chains. Entries are consolidated by CDR3 protein sequence, retaining the most common genes and DNA. TCRdb's processing, not the authors', yielded these V and J calls. This sample lists approximately 6,400 distinct CDR3 sequences; approximately 25% were detected once. The ten largest clones capture more than 9% of the sample.

Genomic DNA extracted from blood, in amounts of about 240-550 ng, served as the starting material for amplifying TRB repertoires. The clonotype comes from a human donor with active COVID-19. The V and J genes are TRBV7-9 and TRBJ1-2; TRBD1 is possibly the D segment (6 matching bases). Sequencing input: blood. The CDR3 corresponds to CASSPRLGGGDGYTF. The nucleotide sequence reads TGTGCCAGCAGCCCCAGGTTGGGGGGCGGAGATGGCTACACCTTC.